This T cell receptor (beta chain) was profiled in a study of blood T cell repertoires in COVID-19. CDR1 SGHNT and CDR2 YYREEE come from the germline V gene (reference sequence). The V and J ends lost 0 bases and 7 bases respectively, with 13 bases between them. The CDR3 is 14 residues long. This clone was recorded a few times. Data came from immunoSEQ multiplex PCR; TCRdb stores just in-frame clones and leaves some out. The sample has 210,000 or so clones, about nine tenths seen once; the top ten hold around 6.6%. The clonotype was recovered from a man aged 35-49 years with acute or convalescent COVID-19. Sequenced: peripheral blood. The chain has TRBV5-4 and TRBJ1-1; tentatively, D is TRBD1 (5 bases). The CDR3 DNA reads as TGTGCCAGCAGCTTGGCCACTGTTACAGGTGAAGCTTTCTTT. It translates to CASSLATVTGEAFF.